This T cell receptor beta chain was identified during a study of T-cell memory formation after mild COVID-19. Whole-study findings and limits: While clones contracting from day 15 to 85 were balanced between CD4 and CD8, later expanders leaned CD4+. Contracting CD4+ clones lay largely in CM and EM, with CD8+ ones residing in EMRA. Proof of SARS-CoV-2 specificity was absent for the second-wave clones that crested on day 37.

V shed 4 bases and J 0 bases; nucleotides not matched to a gene: 5. The length of the CDR3 is 16 residues. The germline CDR1 and CDR2 sequences are SGHRS and YFSETQ. 5'RACE primed from the constant segment yielded TCR alpha and TCR beta cDNA libraries bearing sample barcodes and UMIs. TCRdb ran MiXCR on the 5' RACE reads and lists one entry per CDR3 protein. Of some 40,000 distinct CDR3 sequences in the sample, roughly 7.2% were seen once. Ten or more counts support this clonotype. Its antigen is currently unknown. This TCR derives from a man aged 18 to 29 who had mild COVID-19 (a few samples of this study predate the infection). Cell type and time point are not known. Sequenced: PBMCs or a T cell subset sorted from them (not recorded which). The chain is built from TRBV5-1 and TRBJ2-2; 8 nucleotides agree with TRBD1. The DNA for the CDR3 is TGCGCCAGCAGCCAACAGACAGGGGCGAACACCGGGGAGCTGTTTTTT. Protein product: CASSQQTGANTGELFF.